This T cell receptor (beta chain) came from a study of blood T cell repertoires in COVID-19 (TCRdb year 2020). At the level of the whole study: Samples covering the acute and convalescent phases of COVID-19 were provided by collaborators in the United States, Italy and Spain. The material from the prospective study consisted of cDNA or gDNA derived from T cells, B-cell-depleted T cells, or PBMCs. The dataset comprised deeply sampled blood TCRbeta repertoires from subjects exposed to, actively infected with, or recovered from COVID-19. The repertoires were made available in a free public database intended to serve as a resource for research on the immune response to SARS-CoV-2. The samples were drawn from the first 160 participants of the ongoing ImmuneRACE study and from 1,200 or so subjects provided by 6 global collaborators. Nearly every sample came with metadata listing a de-identified subject ID, COVID-19 status, age in years and sex. HLA class I and class II types, where available, came from metadata supplied by the sample provider rather than from assay-based typing.

What the authors observed across the whole study: Clinical and demographic metadata were provided uncurated, with the amount varying by source and participant.

Concerning this clone itself: What antigen it recognizes has not been identified. Base qualities are not at hand, and no much larger clone is one base apart.

TCRbeta CDR3 regions were amplified from genomic DNA by means of the immunoSEQ Assay, a bias-controlled multiplex PCR. The original pipeline was this. The number of nucleated cells in each sample was estimated by amplification of reference gene primers within the assay. Sequence reads were collapsed and filtered to measure the absolute abundance of every unique TCRbeta CDR3 rearrangement. For each sample, productive Simpson clonality was calculated as the square root of Simpson's diversity index over productive rearrangements. TCRdb holds this immuneACCESS table with in-frame rearrangements only. Some clones are missing; in checked studies, unresolved V genes explain under half, and the rest has no known cause. The V and J calls and the clone size are those of that table, but D and trimming were determined from the DNA. For this sample the table gives 200,000 to 250,000 clones, of which 88% were detected only once. Of the sample, 2.5% to 3% is held by the ten largest clones.

V is pruned by 4 bases and J by 15 bases, leaving 18 bases of the junction without a gene match. The CDR3 numbers 16 residues from cysteine through phenylalanine. The retained sequence is limited to the CDR3, 48 bases, with the frame set at the first base. CDR1 and CDR2 were assigned from the germline V gene as SGHAT and FQNNGV. Participants in the prospective study were aged roughly 18 to 95 years, lived in over 20 United States geographic areas, and enrolled through a virtual design. In the prospective study, cohorts were assigned on the basis of participant-reported clinical history obtained from a screening survey and a study questionnaire. ImmuneRACE Cohort 3 recovered participants were defined by two consecutive negative NP/OP PCR tests, healthcare professional clearance, or symptom resolution. Mobile phlebotomists in the prospective study collected whole blood, serum and a nasopharyngeal or oropharyngeal swab from every participant. Prospective study participants could optionally give additional blood draws and questionnaires over a 2-month period. Prospective study blood samples were shipped either frozen or at room temperature before DNA extraction.

Sequenced input: PBMCs or T cells enriched from blood (not recorded which). The V gene is TRBV11-2 and the J gene is TRBJ1-3; TRBD1 fits 10 bases in the junction. This clonotype originated in a woman in her twenties or thirties who had recovered from COVID-19. The DNA sequence follows: TGTGCCAGCAGCTCAATCGCGGGGGGACAGGGGCCCCCTGCATATTTT. Translated, this gives CASSSIAGGQGPPAYF.